Listed below are T cell receptor beta chains from one sample, sequenced in a study of CD8 T cells in Susac syndrome. MiXCR, applied by TCRdb to the immunoSEQ multiplex PCR reads, yields one record per CDR3 protein. The sample includes under 85,000 distinct CDR3 sequences, 90% to 95% of them seen just once. Sequenced sample: CD8+ T cells from PBMCs. Source of these receptors: a human donor with Susac syndrome. Each CDR3 is given without its conserved first and last residue. Fields, in order: V gene, J gene, clone size, D gene, CDR3 protein. A D gene is named only where the DNA matches it firmly. Rows may omit the clone size; those that give it use once, few, many or a size class.

>TRBV15|TRBJ1-5|.|.
ATSADRRNQPQH
>TRBV24-1|TRBJ1-2|.|TRBD1
ATSDTTGGNGYT
>TRBV3-1|TRBJ2-5|.|.
ASSPSGTQEETQY
>TRBV4-3|TRBJ2-1|.|TRBD1
ASSVAGQGNNEQF
>TRBV12-3/TRBV12-4|TRBJ2-7|.|.
ASSLEGLRGYEQY
>TRBV13|TRBJ2-2|.|TRBD2
ASSVGLAGGDRTGELF
>TRBV7-8|TRBJ2-7|few|.
ASSLGLHEQY
>TRBV14|TRBJ2-5|.|.
ASSQGPAGRYQETQY
>TRBV18|TRBJ2-7|.|.
ASSPPGDLEQY
>TRBV19|TRBJ2-7|.|.
ASSISSTYEQY
>TRBV27|TRBJ1-1|.|.
ASTIQGGITEAF
>TRBV30|TRBJ2-7|.|.
AWRLESGYEQY
>TRBV4-1|TRBJ2-1|.|.
ASSQGPLVNEQF
>TRBV3-1|TRBJ2-1|once|TRBD1
ASSQTSSEGAEQF
>TRBV7-2|TRBJ1-5|.|.
ASSIGQGSNQPQH
>TRBV3-1|TRBJ2-7|.|TRBD1
ASSETGRIYEQY
>TRBV4-3|TRBJ2-7|few|.
ASSQSSEGSYEQY
>TRBV6-5|TRBJ2-1|.|.
ASSLGWGRYSEQF
>TRBV12-3/TRBV12-4|TRBJ2-5|once|.
ASSSAGAGSPQETQY
>TRBV29-1|TRBJ1-2|.|.
SVEEFQGVYGYT
>TRBV7-9|TRBJ2-1|.|TRBD2
ASSLVLAVDNEQF
>TRBV3-1|TRBJ2-7|.|.
ASSQVNGTYEQY
>TRBV29-1|TRBJ2-7|.|.
SVEVPGVVFYEQY
>TRBV4-3|TRBJ1-2|.|TRBD1
ASSQDVRGQGGYGYT
>TRBV5-4|TRBJ2-7|.|.
AEEGPRGAQY
>TRBV3-1|TRBJ1-6|.|TRBD1
ASSHDRGRNPPLH
>TRBV3-1|TRBJ2-2|.|.
ASSQAGNTGELF
>TRBV27|TRBJ2-7|.|TRBD1
ASSLGQGADEQY
>TRBV9|TRBJ2-5|.|TRBD2
ASSPLGRGAGETQY
>TRBV19|TRBJ2-1|.|.
ASSISTTYNEQF
>TRBV19|TRBJ2-3|.|.
ASSIVRTDTQY
>TRBV6-5|TRBJ2-2|.|.
ASTQTGELF